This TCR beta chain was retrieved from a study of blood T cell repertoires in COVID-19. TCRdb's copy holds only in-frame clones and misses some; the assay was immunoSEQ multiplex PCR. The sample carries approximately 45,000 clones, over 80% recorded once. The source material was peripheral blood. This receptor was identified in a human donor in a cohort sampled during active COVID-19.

CDR3 amino acids: CASSSSRGTSGRDTQYF. As DNA, the CDR3 is TGTGCCAGCAGCTCCTCCCGGGGGACTAGCGGGAGGGATACGCAGTATTTT. The chain combines TRBV7-9 with TRBJ2-3; 15 bases are shared with TRBD2. The length of the CDR3 is 17 residues. V shed 4 bases, J shed 6 bases, and the junction held 8 bases outside the gene matches. Germline V CDR1 and CDR2: SEHNR, FQNEAQ (reference sequence).